What follows are 9 T cell receptor beta chains derived from one specimen sequenced in a study of PD-1 blockade in classical Hodgkin lymphoma. The patients all showed relapse after autologous stem cell transplantation, while their brentuximab vedotin exposure varied. Here immunoSEQ multiplex PCR was the method, and the copy in TCRdb shows in-frame clones only, minus some. The sample has around 13,000 clones, around 80% seen once. The sequencing here drew on peripheral blood mononuclear cells (PBMCs), taken before the second cycle of nivolumab. The receptors were sampled from a human donor with classical Hodgkin lymphoma.

The gene calls are TRBV6-1 and TRBJ1-5; TRBD1 is a possible D gene (6 bases). With 7 bases removed from V and 6 bases from J, the gap between germline ends came to 13 bases. Germline V gene data show CDR1 as MNHNS and CDR2 as SASEGT. This CDR3 region has 13 residues. CDR3 sequence: CASNQGPGQPQHF. CDR3 nucleotides: TGTGCCAGCAACCAGGGGCCTGGTCAGCCCCAGCATTTT.

The gene calls are TRBV5-4 and TRBJ2-5, with 8 bases matching TRBD1. The J segment lost 3 bases and the V segment lost 4 bases, leaving 11 bases of the junction unmatched. The CDR3 is made up of 16 amino acids. From germline, CDR1 is SGHNT and CDR2 YYREEE (reference sequence). Here the CDR3 DNA reads TGTGCCAGCAGCCATTTCCGGGACAGGAAAAAAGAGACCCAGTACTTC. It codes for CASSHFRDRKKETQYF.

This chain joins TRBV11-3 and TRBJ1-1; 8 bases match TRBD1. The CDR3 consists of 15 residues. V trimming: 5 bases; J trimming: 0 bases; junction bases outside the gene matches: 5. The germline V gene has CDR1 SGHNT and CDR2 YENEEA. In DNA, the CDR3 is TGTGCCAGCAGCAATACAGGGGGGATGAACACTGAAGCTTTCTTT. Translated: CASSNTGGMNTEAFF.

This sequence joins TRBV7-2 and TRBJ2-3; D call uncertain. The CDR3 runs to 13 residues. The V gene's germline CDR1 is SGHTA and CDR2 FQGNSA. With 6 bases removed from V and 2 bases from J, the gap between germline ends came to 9 bases. CDR3 region: CASRTKYTDTQYF. CDR3 DNA sequence: TGTGCCAGCAGGACAAAATACACAGATACGCAGTATTTT.

V and J are TRBV4-2 and TRBJ1-1, with a possible D match to TRBD1 (5 bases). Germline-derived CDR1 and CDR2 are LGHNA and YNFKEQ. V was trimmed by 2 bases and J by 2 bases, leaving 15 bases between them. This CDR3 has 16 amino acids. The CDR3 DNA sequence: TGTGCCAGCAGCCAATGGGGCCCGATACAAAACACTGAAGCTTTCTTT. Translation gives CASSQWGPIQNTEAFF.

The V call is TRBV30, the J call TRBJ1-2; 8 nucleotides agree with TRBD1. V lost 2 bases to trimming and J lost 5 bases; unmatched junction nucleotides: 10. In germline, CDR1 is GTSNPN, CDR2 SVGIG (reference sequence). The CDR3 extends over 15 amino acids. The CDR3, as DNA: TGTGCCTGGAGTTTCGGACAGGGCCATGAATATGGCTACACCTTC. Protein product: CAWSFGQGHEYGYTF.

This chain joins TRBV9 and TRBJ1-6; a possible D gene is TRBD1 (6 bases). Trimming cost V 2 bases and J 5 bases, with 8 bases left between them. This CDR3 comprises 14 residues. Germline CDR1 reads SGDLS; CDR2 reads YYNGEE. The CDR3 bases are TGTGCCAGCAGCGTCCGACAGGATAATTCACCCCTCCACTTT. Translated, it gives CASSVRQDNSPLHF.

The J gene is TRBJ2-3, the V gene TRBV19, with D tentatively TRBD1 (6 bases). The germline gives CDR1 LNHDA, CDR2 SQIVND (reference sequence). This CDR3 contains 16 residues. V gave up 1 base and J gave up 6 bases, with 17 bases separating them. CDR3 nucleotides: TGTGCCAGTAGTATAGGAGGCCTCCTCACAGGGGATACGCAGTATTTT. Amino acid sequence: CASSIGGLLTGDTQYF.

Of note for this clone: The same CDR3 also results from other DNA sequences found in this sample. The chain has TRBV4-3 and TRBJ2-7, with TRBD1 matching 10 bases. This CDR3 has 16 residues. Germline CDR1 reads LGHNA; CDR2 reads YSLEER. The J segment lost 1 base and the V segment lost 5 bases, leaving 8 bases of the junction unmatched. Here the CDR3 reads CASSYSGTGESYEQYF. The CDR3 DNA reads as TGCGCCAGCAGCTATTCCGGGACAGGGGAGTCCTACGAGCAGTACTTC.